The clone carrying this T cell receptor beta chain showed up many times. Germline loops: CDR1 DFQATT, CDR2 SNEGSKA (reference sequence). V dropped 5 bases and J dropped 2 bases, with 12 bases sitting between them. The CDR3 length is 13 residues. The data derive from a study of T-cell reconstitution after alpha-beta-depleted transplantation in children. The authors prepared the TCRbeta library with unique molecular identifiers. MiXCR was run by TCRdb on the PCR reads, yielding one entry per CDR3 protein. There are about 610,000 distinct CDR3 sequences in the sample; about 10% occur only once, and about 4% lies in the top ten.

Here the sequenced sample was PBMCs from the stem cell graft donor, taken from the stem cell graft. This chain uses TRBV20-1 with TRBJ2-5; no clear D gene. The source is a human donor who donated a stem cell graft to a child with acute myeloid leukemia. The DNA for the CDR3 is TGCAGTGCTCCCGACTGGAAACAAGAGACCCAGTACTTC. As protein: CSAPDWKQETQYF.